The 10 T cell receptor beta chains given below trace back to one sample, sequenced in a study of T-cell reconstitution after alpha-beta-depleted transplantation in children. Construction of the TCRbeta library involved unique molecular identifiers. Each CDR3 protein is one row after TCRdb ran MiXCR on the PCR reads. Among about a million distinct CDR3 sequences listed, 25% to 30% were seen once. The sample consisted of PBMCs, mostly from graft donor cells, taken 360 days after TCRalphabeta/CD19-depleted stem cell transplant. The source is a boy under two years old who had a stem cell transplant for SCID, so the T cells may come from the graft donor.

The chain employs TRBV27 and TRBJ1-5; tentative D call: TRBD1 (5 bases). This CDR3 has 15 amino acids. Germline loops: CDR1 MNHEY, CDR2 SMNVEV (reference sequence). Between the trimmed V and J ends, which lost 2 bases and 11 bases, there was a span of 19 bases. The CDR3 reads CASSLRFRDRGAQHF. The DNA for the CDR3 is TGTGCCAGCAGTTTACGGTTCAGGGATCGAGGGGCCCAGCATTTT.

This chain uses TRBV5-1 with TRBJ1-1; D gene unclear. The length of the CDR3 is 14 residues. Germline values: CDR1 SGHRS, CDR2 YFSETQ. Trimming took off 2 bases at V and 1 base at J, with 9 bases between the two ends. This CDR3 is CASSFRYTNTEAFF. CDR3 DNA sequence: TGCGCCAGCAGCTTCAGATATACGAACACTGAAGCTTTCTTT.

Comment on this clonotype: This may stem from a read error, because a much larger clone lies one nucleotide away. V and J are TRBV20-1 and TRBJ1-1, with TRBD1 identical over 7 bases. The CDR3 spans 17 residues. CDR1 DFQATT and CDR2 SNEGSKA come from the germline V gene (reference sequence). The CDR3 spells CCAREYRTGAMNTEAFF. CDR3 nucleotide sequence: TGCTGTGCTAGGGAATACCGGACAGGAGCAATGAACACTGAAGCTTTCTTT.

Many counts were recorded for this clonotype. This chain uses TRBV5-1 with TRBJ2-1; 10 bases match TRBD1. CDR1 is SGHRS and CDR2 is YFSETQ in the germline V gene. The ends lost 4 bases at V and 4 bases at J; junction bases unmatched: 5. The CDR3 covers 15 residues. CDR3 sequence: CASSEGTGDYNEQFF. The CDR3 DNA reads TGCGCCAGCAGCGAAGGGACAGGGGATTACAATGAGCAGTTCTTC.

The chain is built from TRBV5-1 and TRBJ1-1; D call uncertain. The length of the CDR3 is 13 residues. V lost 4 bases and J lost 3, with 10 bases in between. Germline values: CDR1 SGHRS, CDR2 YFSETQ. The CDR3 coding sequence is TGCGCCAGCAGCCTTAACATAGACACTGAAGCTTTCTTT. Its translation: CASSLNIDTEAFF.

This chain links TRBV4-1 with TRBJ2-5; a possible D gene is TRBD2 (5 bases). Per germline, CDR1 MGHRA and CDR2 YSYEKL. V shed 1 base and J shed 7 bases, with 19 bases lying between them. CDR3 length: 16 residues. As DNA, the CDR3 is TGCGCCAGCAGCCAAGTCAGCCTGCTAGCAAAAGCGACCCAGTACTTC. The encoded protein is CASSQVSLLAKATQYF.

The chain recombines TRBV12-3 or TRBV12-4 with TRBJ2-2; TRBD1 matches at 9 bases. The ends lost 3 bases at V and 3 bases at J; junction bases unmatched: 5. The CDR3 runs 16 residues. The CDR3 DNA follows: TGTGCCAGCAGTTTCAGCACAGGGGGCGACACCGGGGAGCTGTTTTTT. Protein sequence: CASSFSTGGDTGELFF.

This clonotype was recorded a few times. The chain couples TRBV4-1 to TRBJ2-1; D is perhaps TRBD2 (5 bases). The CDR3 spans 15 residues. V lost 0 bases, J lost 5 bases, and 11 bases lay in between. CDR1 and CDR2 (germline): MGHRA, YSYEKL. CDR3 sequence: CASSQDRLGNNEQFF. The CDR3 DNA follows: TGCGCCAGCAGCCAAGACAGGCTCGGGAACAATGAGCAGTTCTTC.

CDR3 sequence: CSAPRLAGGLGHEQFF. The CDR3 region has the DNA TGCAGTGCTCCCCGACTAGCGGGGGGCCTAGGTCATGAGCAGTTCTTC. The V and J genes are TRBV20-1 and TRBJ2-1; 13 bases line up with TRBD2. Losses at the gene ends were 5 bases for V and 8 bases for J; bases not matched to a gene: 12. Germline CDR1 reads DFQATT; CDR2 reads SNEGSKA (reference sequence). The CDR3 extends over 16 amino acids.

This clonotype showed up many times. In DNA, the CDR3 is TGTGCCAGCAGTTTTTGGGGAGGGGAGGCTAGGCAGCCCCAGCATTTT. This gives the protein CASSFWGGEARQPQHF. V usage is TRBV12-3 or TRBV12-4 and J usage is TRBJ1-5; D is perhaps TRBD1 (5 bases). The CDR3 length is 16 residues. Trimming left V 3 bases short and J 7 bases short, with 19 bases between.